The next 27 T cell receptor beta chains were all read from a single sample in a study of blood T cell repertoires in COVID-19. TCRdb's copy holds only in-frame clones and misses some; the assay was immunoSEQ multiplex PCR. The sample lists about 80,000 clones; approximately 85% were seen once. Sequenced: peripheral blood. All receptors come from a man aged 50 or older with COVID-19, enrolled during active disease.

The chain uses TRBV19 and TRBJ1-2, with TRBD1 identical over 7 bases. Germline lookup yields CDR1 LNHDA and CDR2 SQIVND (reference sequence). V gave up 4 bases and J gave up 4 bases; unmatched junction bases: 3. The CDR3 is 13 amino acids. In DNA, the CDR3 is TGTGCCAGTAGTAACAGGGGCCCCTATGGCTACACCTTC. Translating it yields CASSNRGPYGYTF.

V gene TRBV19 combines with J gene TRBJ1-4, with 8 bases that match TRBD1. The junction had 6 bases not matched to a gene; V was cut back by 6 bases and J by 0 bases. Germline CDR1 and CDR2: LNHDA and SQIVND (reference sequence). This CDR3 is 16 amino acids long. CDR3 protein: CASSRGLTATNEKLFF. The DNA for the CDR3 is TGTGCCAGTAGCAGGGGGCTGACAGCAACTAATGAAAAACTGTTTTTT.

The V and J genes are TRBV7-2 and TRBJ2-1, with D uncertain. Trimming shortened V by 5 bases and J by 8 bases, and 16 bases separated the two germline ends. Germline CDR1 is SGHTA and CDR2 is FQGNSA. This CDR3 has 14 residues. The CDR3: CASSLGQEGDEQFF. The CDR3 region has the DNA TGTGCCAGCAGCCTGGGTCAAGAAGGAGATGAGCAGTTCTTC.

The chain couples TRBV29-1 to TRBJ1-1; the D is unclear. CDR1 and CDR2 (germline): SQVTM, ANQGSEA. The CDR3 contains 13 residues. The V end lost 7 bases, the J end lost 5 bases, and 17 bases lay between the germline ends. Here the CDR3 reads CSGTRGIRTEAFF. The CDR3 coding sequence is TGCAGCGGCACCCGGGGAATCAGGACTGAAGCTTTCTTT. Variable domain in full (rest from reference TRBV29-1 and TRBJ1-1): SAVISQKPSRDICQRGTSLTIQCQVDSQVTMMFWYRQQPGQSLTLIATANQGSEATYESGFVIDKFPISRPNLTFSTLTVSNMSPEDSSIYLCSGTRGIRTEAFFGQGTRLTVV.

The chain combines TRBV5-1 with TRBJ1-1; D gene ambiguous. This CDR3 comprises 15 residues. The germline CDR1 and CDR2 sequences are SGHRS and YFSETQ. Trimming cost V 0 bases and J 2 bases, with 11 bases left between them. CDR3 bases: TGCGCCAGCAGCTTGGGGGTTTCGGGAAACACTGAAGCTTTCTTT. This gives the protein CASSLGVSGNTEAFF.

The J gene is TRBJ2-1, the V gene TRBV5-4, with TRBD2 identical over 9 bases. The V and J ends lost 3 bases and 10 bases, in that order; junction bases with no gene match: 17. The V gene's germline CDR1 is SGHNT and CDR2 YYREEE (reference sequence). The length of the CDR3 is 17 residues. CDR3 nucleotide sequence: TGTGCCAGCAGCTCTGTCTGGGGCGGGAGGGGACTTGGGGAGCAGTTCTTC. As protein: CASSSVWGGRGLGEQFF. Complete variable domain (other parts from reference TRBV5-4 and TRBJ2-1): ETGVTQSPTHLIKTRGQQVTLRCSSQSGHNTVSWYQQALGQGPQFIFQYYREEENGRGNFPPRFSGLQFPNYSSELNVNALELDDSALYLCASSSVWGGRGLGEQFFGPGTRLTVL.

Concerning this clone itself: Other DNA sequences in the sample encode the same CDR3. The chain carries TRBV20-1 and TRBJ1-1; the D gene is possibly TRBD1 (5 bases). The CDR3 extends over 11 amino acids. Trimming removed 5 bases at V and 6 bases at J, with 10 bases between. The germline V gene has CDR1 DFQATT and CDR2 SNEGSKA (reference sequence). The CDR3, as DNA: TGCAGTGCTCGGAGGGGATCTGAAGCTTTCTTT. Its translation: CSARRGSEAFF.

This clone has only a few counts. V gene TRBV6-4 combines with J gene TRBJ2-7, with TRBD2 matching 14 bases. V was clipped by 2 bases and J by 6 bases; unmatched bases: 0. Germline V CDR1 and CDR2: MRHNA, SNTAGT. The CDR3 extends over 14 amino acids. The CDR3 spells CASSDGTSGSEQYF. The CDR3 bases are TGTGCCAGCAGTGACGGGACTAGCGGGAGCGAGCAGTACTTC.

As concerns this clone: Relative to the germline gene, one junction end is altered; a read error may explain this. V gene TRBV9 combines with J gene TRBJ1-1; D might be TRBD1 (5 bases). The CDR3 runs to 13 residues. Germline V gene data show CDR1 as SGDLS and CDR2 as YYNGEE. CDR3 in amino acids: CASSGDSNTVAFF. The CDR3 DNA follows: TGTGCCAGCAGCGGGGACTCTAATACTGTAGCTTTCTTT. The whole variable domain, filled in from reference TRBV9 and TRBJ1-1, reads DSGVTQTPKHLITATGQRVTLRCSPRSGDLSVYWYQQSLDQGLQFLIQYYNGEERAKGNILERFSAQQFPDLHSELNLSSLELGDSALYFCASSGDSNTVAFFGQGTRLTVV.

This clone has just one count. This chain links TRBV2 with TRBJ1-1; 8 nucleotides agree with TRBD1. Germline trimming cut 2 bases from V and 3 bases from J; bases unmatched to any gene: 2. The CDR3 totals 14 residues. CDR1 is SNHLY, CDR2 FYNNEI, per germline. The CDR3 region has the DNA TGTGCCAGCAGTGAACAGGGGGCTCACACTGAAGCTTTCTTT. As protein: CASSEQGAHTEAFF.

The chain is built from TRBV19 and TRBJ1-1; 8 bases are shared with TRBD1. Germline V CDR1 and CDR2: LNHDA, SQIVND (reference sequence). The V segment lost 7 bases and the J segment 2 bases; nucleotides outside the gene matches: 9. The length of the CDR3 is 15 residues. The CDR3 bases are TGTGCCAGTAACTCACTAACAGGGGGAAACACTGAAGCTTTCTTT. Translation gives CASNSLTGGNTEAFF.

This clone occurred once. The genes are TRBV28 and TRBJ2-1; no clear D gene. Trimming removed 4 bases from V and 3 bases from J, with 19 bases in between. CDR3 size: 17 residues. From germline, CDR1 is MDHEN and CDR2 SYDVKM. The CDR3 sequence: CASSSYMTPGIYNEQFF. The DNA for the CDR3 is TGTGCCAGCAGTTCGTACATGACTCCCGGAATCTACAATGAGCAGTTCTTC.

This clone was observed a few times. The conserved closing phenylalanine or tryptophan is absent in this CDR3, likely reflecting a read error. The limits of the CDR3 on the DNA are not certain, so only TCRdb's listed CDR3 is given. This chain's CDR3 is CASSQVSPVRG. The rearrangement links TRBV3-1 (or the pseudogene TRBV3-2) to TRBJ2-4; TRBD2, the table's D call, was not compared with the DNA. The germline V gene has CDR1 LGHDT and CDR2 YNNKEL (reference sequence). The CDR3 spans 11 residues, counting both ends.

This chain uses TRBV4-1 with TRBJ1-4, with 8 bases matching TRBD1. The junction had 8 bases not matched to a gene; V was cut back by 4 bases and J by 4 bases. Germline CDR1 is MGHRA and CDR2 is YSYEKL. The CDR3 totals 16 residues. CDR3 sequence (DNA): TGCGCCAGCAGCCGCCTTCCGGGACAGGTTAATGAAAAACTGTTTTTT. This encodes CASSRLPGQVNEKLFF.

This clone is a singleton in its sample. The genes are TRBV2 and TRBJ2-5; no definite D call. This CDR3 comprises 13 residues. V was clipped by 4 bases and J by 2 bases, with 8 bases between them. Germline-derived CDR1 and CDR2 are SNHLY and FYNNEI. DNA for the CDR3: TGTGCCAGCAGTGGTTCCAGGCAAGAGACCCAGTACTTC. Its protein is CASSGSRQETQYF.

This chain uses TRBV6-5 with TRBJ1-5, with 7 bases fitting TRBD1. This CDR3 comprises 13 residues. CDR1 MNHEY and CDR2 SVGAGI come from the germline V gene. With V trimmed by 4 bases and J by 7 bases, 4 bases remained unmatched. DNA of the CDR3: TGTGCCAGCAGTTTAGGGGGCGGGCAGCCCCAGCATTTT. The encoded protein is CASSLGGGQPQHF.

This chain links TRBV19 with TRBJ2-7; 9 positions agree with TRBD1. Per the germline V gene, CDR1 is LNHDA and CDR2 is SQIVND (reference sequence). V lost 4 bases and J lost 2; bases outside the gene matches: 9. CDR3 length equals 16 residues. CDR3 sequence: CASSRSWGQGTYEQYF. The CDR3 DNA sequence: TGTGCCAGTAGTAGGAGTTGGGGACAGGGAACCTACGAGCAGTACTTC.

DNA for the CDR3: TGTGCCAGCAGTTACAGTCAGGATAGAACCTACGAGCAGTACTTC. It translates to CASSYSQDRTYEQYF. The chain combines TRBV6-5 with TRBJ2-7, with unresolved D. The CDR3 spans 15 residues. Germline CDR1 and CDR2: MNHEY and SVGAGI. Trimming took 2 bases from V and 2 from J, leaving 13 bases between them.

The chain has TRBV5-8 and TRBJ2-3; 8 nucleotides agree with TRBD2. Looked up from germline, CDR1 is SGHTS and CDR2 is YDEGEE. The CDR3 sequence is 14 residues long. The V gene end was trimmed by 0 bases and the J gene end by 4 bases; junction bases not matched to a gene: 1. Here the CDR3 DNA reads TGTGCCAGCAGCTTGGACGGGAGGGCAGATACGCAGTATTTT. It specifies CASSLDGRADTQYF.

The rearrangement joins TRBV10-3 to TRBJ2-3; no clear D. V was shortened by 4 bases and J by 5 bases, with 19 bases between the two germline ends. The CDR3 runs to 16 residues. The germline V gene encodes CDR1 ENHRY and CDR2 SYGVKD. DNA for the CDR3: TGTGCCATCAGTGCGTCCAAGTCATCGGCGGTAGATACGCAGTATTTT. It codes for CAISASKSSAVDTQYF.

This chain uses TRBV28 with TRBJ1-3; 8 nucleotides agree with TRBD1. V shed 6 bases, J shed 2 bases, and the junction held 6 bases outside the gene matches. Germline V CDR1 and CDR2: MDHEN, SYDVKM. The CDR3 is 15 amino acids. In DNA form, the CDR3 reads TGTGCCAGCAGCAGCTACAGGGGGACTGGAAACACCATATATTTT. Translated, it gives CASSSYRGTGNTIYF.

The J gene is TRBJ2-5, the V gene TRBV5-5; no clear D. Germline CDR1 SGHKS, CDR2 YYEKEE (reference sequence). The CDR3 has 16 amino acids. V was trimmed by 0 bases and J by 5 bases, leaving 17 bases between them. The CDR3 DNA reads TGTGCCAGCAGCTTGGGCCCATATGACGGGTTTGAGACCCAGTACTTC. Protein: CASSLGPYDGFETQYF. Combining the CDR3 with reference TRBV5-5 and TRBJ2-5 gives the whole variable domain DAGVTQSPTHLIKTRGQQVTLRCSPISGHKSVSWYQQVLGQGPQFIFQYYEKEERGRGNFPDRFSARQFPNYSSELNVNALLLGDSALYLCASSLGPYDGFETQYFGPGTRLLVL.

The chain links TRBV11-2 to TRBJ2-2; 11 nucleotides agree with TRBD2. CDR1 and CDR2 (germline): SGHAT, FQNNGV. V gave up 5 bases and J gave up 6 bases; unmatched junction bases: 11. The CDR3 contains 17 residues. CDR3 protein: CASSLTSGEEGSGELFF. CDR3 DNA: TGTGCCAGCAGCCTGACTAGCGGGGAGGAAGGATCCGGGGAGCTGTTTTTT.

This chain connects TRBV9 to TRBJ1-2; no definite D call. Germline V gene lookup returns CDR1 SGDLS and CDR2 YYNGEE. Trimming took 4 bases from V and 2 from J, leaving 9 bases between them. The CDR3 consists of 13 residues. The CDR3 DNA follows: TGTGCCAGCAGCAGGGAGGGCAACTATGGCTACACCTTC. The encoded protein is CASSREGNYGYTF.

The chain carries TRBV14 and TRBJ2-5, with 10 bases fitting TRBD2. The junction had 3 bases not matched to a gene; V was cut back by 4 bases and J by 1 base. The CDR3 covers 15 residues. The germline CDR1 and CDR2 sequences are SGHDN and FVKESK. The DNA for the CDR3 is TGTGCCAGCAGCCCACTAGCGGGAACCCAAGAGACCCAGTACTTC. Its translation is CASSPLAGTQETQYF. Together with reference TRBV14 and TRBJ2-5, the CDR3 gives the full variable domain: EAGVTQFPSHSVIEKGQTVTLRCDPISGHDNLYWYRRVMGKEIKFLLHFVKESKQDESGMPNNRFLAERTGGTYSTLKVQPAELEDSGVYFCASSPLAGTQETQYFGPGTRLLVL.

V and J are TRBV4-3 and TRBJ2-7; perhaps TRBD2 as D (6 bases). V was pared by 3 bases and J by 2 bases, with 17 bases between. CDR3 length: 16 amino acids. CDR1 and CDR2 from the germline V gene are LGHNA and YSLEER. In nucleotides, the CDR3 is TGCGCCAGCAGCCAGGCTACCGGGACGGGGGCCTACGAGCAGTACTTC. It encodes CASSQATGTGAYEQYF.

This clone was observed once. V and J are TRBV3-1 (or the pseudogene TRBV3-2) and TRBJ2-1; 11 bases align to TRBD2. V was pared by 4 bases and J by 5 bases, with 7 bases of the junction left unmatched. Germline-derived CDR1 and CDR2 are LGHDT and YNNKEL (reference sequence). The CDR3 loop spans 16 amino acids. The CDR3 here is CASSPGTGLADNEQFF. CDR3 coding DNA: TGTGCCAGCAGCCCCGGCACGGGACTAGCGGACAATGAGCAGTTCTTC.